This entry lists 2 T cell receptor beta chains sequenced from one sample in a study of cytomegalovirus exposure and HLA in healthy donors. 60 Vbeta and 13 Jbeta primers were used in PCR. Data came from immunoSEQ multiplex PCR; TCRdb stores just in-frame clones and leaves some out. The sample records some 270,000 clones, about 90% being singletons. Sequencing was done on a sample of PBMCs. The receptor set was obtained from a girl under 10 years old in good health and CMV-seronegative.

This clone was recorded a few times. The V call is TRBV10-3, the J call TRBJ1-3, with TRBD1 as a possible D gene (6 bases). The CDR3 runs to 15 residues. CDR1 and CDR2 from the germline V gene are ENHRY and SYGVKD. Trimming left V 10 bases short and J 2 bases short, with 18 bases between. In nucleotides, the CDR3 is TGTGCCACCACAGGGCTGGGATCCCCTGGAAACACCATATATTTT. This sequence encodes CATTGLGSPGNTIYF.

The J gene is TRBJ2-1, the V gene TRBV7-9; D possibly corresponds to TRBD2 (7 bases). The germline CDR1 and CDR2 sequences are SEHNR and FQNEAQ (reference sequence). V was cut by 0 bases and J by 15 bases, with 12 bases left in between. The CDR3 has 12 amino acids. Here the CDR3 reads CASSLAGGRLFF. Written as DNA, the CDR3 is TGTGCCAGCAGCTTAGCGGGGGGGCGGTTGTTCTTC.